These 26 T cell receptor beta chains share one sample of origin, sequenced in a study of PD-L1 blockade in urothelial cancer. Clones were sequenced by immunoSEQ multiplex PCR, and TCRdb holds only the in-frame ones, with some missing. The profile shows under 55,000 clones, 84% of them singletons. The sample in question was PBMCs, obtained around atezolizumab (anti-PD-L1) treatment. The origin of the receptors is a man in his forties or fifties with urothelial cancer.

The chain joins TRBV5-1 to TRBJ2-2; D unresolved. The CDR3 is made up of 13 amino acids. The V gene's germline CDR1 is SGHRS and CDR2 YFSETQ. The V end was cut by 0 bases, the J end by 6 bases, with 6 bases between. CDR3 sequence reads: CASSLASAGELFF. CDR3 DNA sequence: TGCGCCAGCAGCTTGGCCTCCGCCGGGGAGCTGTTTTTT. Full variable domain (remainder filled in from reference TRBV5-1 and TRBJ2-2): KAGVTQTPRYLIKTRGQQVTLSCSPISGHRSVSWYQQTPGQGLQFLFEYFSETQRNKGNFPGRFSGRQFSNSRSEMNVSTLELGDSALYLCASSLASAGELFFGEGSRLTVL.

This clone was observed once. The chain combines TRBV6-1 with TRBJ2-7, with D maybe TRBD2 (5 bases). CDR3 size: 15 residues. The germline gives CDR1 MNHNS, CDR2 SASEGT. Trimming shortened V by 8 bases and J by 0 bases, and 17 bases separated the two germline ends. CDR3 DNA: TGTGCCAGCGGGATACAGCTGGGGAGCTCCTACGAGCAGTACTTC. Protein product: CASGIQLGSSYEQYF.

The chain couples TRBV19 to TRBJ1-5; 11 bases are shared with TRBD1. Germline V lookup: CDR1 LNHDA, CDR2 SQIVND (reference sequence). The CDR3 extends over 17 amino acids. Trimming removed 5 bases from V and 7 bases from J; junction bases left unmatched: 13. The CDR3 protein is CASSLYTGQGAYQPQHF. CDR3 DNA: TGTGCCAGTAGTCTATACACAGGACAGGGGGCCTACCAGCCCCAGCATTTT.

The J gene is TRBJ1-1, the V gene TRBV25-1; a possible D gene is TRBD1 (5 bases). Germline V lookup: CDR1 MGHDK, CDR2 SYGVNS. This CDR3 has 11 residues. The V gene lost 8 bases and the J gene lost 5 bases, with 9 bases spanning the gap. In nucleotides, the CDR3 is TGTGCCAGCGCAGGGAGGACTGAAGCTTTCTTT. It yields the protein CASAGRTEAFF. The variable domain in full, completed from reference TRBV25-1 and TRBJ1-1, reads EADIYQTPRYLVIGTGKKITLECSQTMGHDKMYWYQQDPGMELHLIHYSYGVNSTEKGDLSSESTVSRIRTEHFPLTLESARPSHTSQYLCASAGRTEAFFGQGTRLTVV.

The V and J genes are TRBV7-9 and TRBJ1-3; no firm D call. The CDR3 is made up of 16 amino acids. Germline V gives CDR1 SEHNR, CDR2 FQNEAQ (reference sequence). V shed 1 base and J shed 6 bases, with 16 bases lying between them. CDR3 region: CASSLGGSSRQNTIYF. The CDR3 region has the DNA TGTGCCAGCAGCTTAGGAGGGTCGTCTCGTCAAAACACCATATATTTT.

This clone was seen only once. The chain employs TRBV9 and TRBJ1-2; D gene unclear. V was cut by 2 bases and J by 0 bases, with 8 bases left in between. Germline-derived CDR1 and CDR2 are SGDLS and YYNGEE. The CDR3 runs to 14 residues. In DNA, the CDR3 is TGTGCCAGCAGCGTCGGCGGGTCTAACTATGGCTACACCTTC. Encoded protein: CASSVGGSNYGYTF.

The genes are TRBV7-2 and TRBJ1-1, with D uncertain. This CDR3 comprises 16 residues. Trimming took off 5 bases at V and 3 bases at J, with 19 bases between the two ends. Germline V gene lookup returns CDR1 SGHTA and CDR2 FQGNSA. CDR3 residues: CASSLPAMAGYTEAFF. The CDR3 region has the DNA TGTGCCAGCAGCCTACCTGCCATGGCGGGGTACACTGAAGCTTTCTTT.

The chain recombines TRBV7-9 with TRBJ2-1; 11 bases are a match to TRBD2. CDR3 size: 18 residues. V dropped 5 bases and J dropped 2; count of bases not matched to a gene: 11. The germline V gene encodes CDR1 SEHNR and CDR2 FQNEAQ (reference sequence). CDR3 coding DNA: TGTGCCAGCAGCCCAACCCCTTTACTAGCGGGGGCCTACAATGAGCAGTTCTTC. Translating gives CASSPTPLLAGAYNEQFF.

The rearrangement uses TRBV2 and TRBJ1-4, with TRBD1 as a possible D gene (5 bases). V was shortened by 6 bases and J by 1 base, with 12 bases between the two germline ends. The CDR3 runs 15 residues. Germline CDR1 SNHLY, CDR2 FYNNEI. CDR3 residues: CASSGQGQTNEKLFF. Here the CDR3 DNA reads TGTGCCAGCAGCGGTCAGGGCCAAACTAATGAAAAACTGTTTTTT.

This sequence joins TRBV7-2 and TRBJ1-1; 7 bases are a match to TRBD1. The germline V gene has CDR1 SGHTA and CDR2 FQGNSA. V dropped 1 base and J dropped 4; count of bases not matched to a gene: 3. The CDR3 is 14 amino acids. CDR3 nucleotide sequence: TGTGCCAGCAGCTTAGAGACAGGGAGCACTGAAGCTTTCTTT. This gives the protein CASSLETGSTEAFF.

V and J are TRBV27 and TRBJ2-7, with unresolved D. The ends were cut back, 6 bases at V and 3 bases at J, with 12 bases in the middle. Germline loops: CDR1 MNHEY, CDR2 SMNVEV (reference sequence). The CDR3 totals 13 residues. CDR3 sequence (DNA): TGTGCCAGCAGACTCACCCTGAACTACGAGCAGTACTTC. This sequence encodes CASRLTLNYEQYF.

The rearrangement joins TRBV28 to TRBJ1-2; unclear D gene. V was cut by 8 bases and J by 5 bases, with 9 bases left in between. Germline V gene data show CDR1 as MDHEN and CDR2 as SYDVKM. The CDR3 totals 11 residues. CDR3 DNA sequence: TGTGCCAGCGGCACGGAGTATGGCTACACCTTC. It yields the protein CASGTEYGYTF.

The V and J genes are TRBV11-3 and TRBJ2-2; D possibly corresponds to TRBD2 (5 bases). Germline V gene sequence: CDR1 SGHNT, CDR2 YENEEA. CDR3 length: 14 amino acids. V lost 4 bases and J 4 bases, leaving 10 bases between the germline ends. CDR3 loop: CASSSSRGTGELFF. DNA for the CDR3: TGTGCCAGCAGCTCCAGCCGGGGCACCGGGGAGCTGTTTTTT. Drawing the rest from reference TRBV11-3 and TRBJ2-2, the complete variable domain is EAGVVQSPRYKIIEKKQPVAFWCNPISGHNTLYWYLQNLGQGPELLIRYENEEAVDDSQLPKDRFSAERLKGVDSTLKIQPAELGDSAVYLCASSSSRGTGELFFGEGSRLTVL.

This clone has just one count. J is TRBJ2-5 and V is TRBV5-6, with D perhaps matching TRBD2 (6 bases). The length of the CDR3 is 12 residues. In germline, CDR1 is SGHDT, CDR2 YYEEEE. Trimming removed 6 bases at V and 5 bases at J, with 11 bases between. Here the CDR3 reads CASTLGRETQYF. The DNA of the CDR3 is TGTGCCAGCACCCTGGGGAGGGAGACCCAGTACTTC.

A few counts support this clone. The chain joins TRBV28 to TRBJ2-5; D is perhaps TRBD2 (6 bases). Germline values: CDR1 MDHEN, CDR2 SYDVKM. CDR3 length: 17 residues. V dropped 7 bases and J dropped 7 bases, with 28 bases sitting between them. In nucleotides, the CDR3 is TGTGCCAGCACCGGTCTTGAGGGCGCCTCACCGCGGGGGACCCAGTACTTC. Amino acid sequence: CASTGLEGASPRGTQYF.

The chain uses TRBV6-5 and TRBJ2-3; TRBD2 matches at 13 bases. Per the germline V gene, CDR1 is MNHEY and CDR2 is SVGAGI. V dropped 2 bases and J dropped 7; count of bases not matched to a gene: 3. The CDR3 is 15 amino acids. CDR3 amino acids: CASSYRLAGGNTQYF. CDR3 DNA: TGTGCCAGCAGTTACAGACTAGCGGGGGGAAATACGCAGTATTTT.

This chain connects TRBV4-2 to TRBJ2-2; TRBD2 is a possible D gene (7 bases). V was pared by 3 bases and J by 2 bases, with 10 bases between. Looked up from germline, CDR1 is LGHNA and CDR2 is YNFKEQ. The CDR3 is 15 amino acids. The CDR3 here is CASSHGGLNTGELFF. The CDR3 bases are TGTGCCAGCAGCCACGGGGGGCTAAACACCGGGGAGCTGTTTTTT.

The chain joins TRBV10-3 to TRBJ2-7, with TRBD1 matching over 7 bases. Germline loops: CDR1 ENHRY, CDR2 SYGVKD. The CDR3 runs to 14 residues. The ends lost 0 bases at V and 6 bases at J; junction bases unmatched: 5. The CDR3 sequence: CAISESGTEREQYF. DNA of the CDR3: TGTGCCATCAGTGAGTCCGGGACAGAACGCGAGCAGTACTTC.

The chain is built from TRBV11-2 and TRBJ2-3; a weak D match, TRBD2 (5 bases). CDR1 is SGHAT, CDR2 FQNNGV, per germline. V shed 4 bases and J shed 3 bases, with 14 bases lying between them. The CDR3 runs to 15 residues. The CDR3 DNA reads TGTGCCAGCAGCTCCGGACTCGGATTAACAGATACGCAGTATTTT. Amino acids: CASSSGLGLTDTQYF.

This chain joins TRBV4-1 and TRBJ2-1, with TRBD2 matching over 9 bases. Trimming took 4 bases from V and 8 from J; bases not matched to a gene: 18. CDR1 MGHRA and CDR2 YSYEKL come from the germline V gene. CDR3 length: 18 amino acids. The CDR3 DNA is TGCGCCAGCAGCCTGGGGAACCTGGCTAGCGGGAAGTCGGATGAGCAGTTCTTC. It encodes CASSLGNLASGKSDEQFF.

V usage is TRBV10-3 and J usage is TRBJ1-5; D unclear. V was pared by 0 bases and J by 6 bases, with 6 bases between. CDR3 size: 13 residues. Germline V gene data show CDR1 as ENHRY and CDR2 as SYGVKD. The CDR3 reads CAISESGSQPQHF. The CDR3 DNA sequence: TGTGCCATCAGTGAGTCGGGGAGTCAGCCCCAGCATTTT.

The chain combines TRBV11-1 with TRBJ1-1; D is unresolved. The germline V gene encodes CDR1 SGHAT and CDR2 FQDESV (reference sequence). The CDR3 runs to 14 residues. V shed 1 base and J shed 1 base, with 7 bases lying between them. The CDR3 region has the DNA TGTGCCAGCAGCTTAGGTTACGGGAACACTGAAGCTTTCTTT. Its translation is CASSLGYGNTEAFF.

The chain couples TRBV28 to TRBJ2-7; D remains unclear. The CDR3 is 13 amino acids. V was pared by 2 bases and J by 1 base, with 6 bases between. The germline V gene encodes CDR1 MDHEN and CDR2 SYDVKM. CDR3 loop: CASSLVQSYEQYF. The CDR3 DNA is TGTGCCAGCAGTTTAGTTCAGTCCTACGAGCAGTACTTC.

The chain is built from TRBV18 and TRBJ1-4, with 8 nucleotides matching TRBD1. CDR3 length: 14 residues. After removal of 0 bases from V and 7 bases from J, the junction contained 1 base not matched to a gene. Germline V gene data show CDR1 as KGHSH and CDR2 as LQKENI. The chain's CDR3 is CASSPPGTGEKLFF. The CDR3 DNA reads TGTGCCAGCTCACCACCGGGGACAGGTGAAAAACTGTTTTTT.

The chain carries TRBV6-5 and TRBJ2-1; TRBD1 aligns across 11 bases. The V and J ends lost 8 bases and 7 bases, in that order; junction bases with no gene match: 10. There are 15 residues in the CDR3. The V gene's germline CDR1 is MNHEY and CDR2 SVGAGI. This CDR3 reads CASRRPGQGVNEQFF. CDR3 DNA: TGTGCCAGCCGGAGACCGGGACAGGGGGTAAATGAGCAGTTCTTC.

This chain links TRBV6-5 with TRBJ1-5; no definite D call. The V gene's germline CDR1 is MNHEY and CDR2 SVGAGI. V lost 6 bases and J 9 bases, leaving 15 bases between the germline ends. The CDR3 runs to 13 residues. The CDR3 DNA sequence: TGTGCCAGCAGCCTAAATTTAAAGAGGCCCCAGCATTTT. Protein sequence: CASSLNLKRPQHF.